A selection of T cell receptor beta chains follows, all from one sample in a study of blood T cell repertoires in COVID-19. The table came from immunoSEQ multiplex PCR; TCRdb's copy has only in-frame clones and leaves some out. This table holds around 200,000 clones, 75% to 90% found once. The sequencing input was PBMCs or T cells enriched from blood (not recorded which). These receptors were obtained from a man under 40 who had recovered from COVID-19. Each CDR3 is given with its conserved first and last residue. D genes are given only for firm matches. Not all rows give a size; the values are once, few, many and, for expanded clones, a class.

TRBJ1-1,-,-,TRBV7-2,CASSSYTEAFF,TGTGCCAGCAGCTCCTACACTGAAGCTTTCTTT
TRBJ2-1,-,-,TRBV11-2,CASSSLSRTASYNEQFF,TGTGCCAGCAGCTCACTATCACGGACAGCCTCCTACAATGAGCAGTTCTTC
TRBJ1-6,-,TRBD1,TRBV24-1,CATSEDRGNSPLHF,TGTGCCACCAGTGAGGACAGGGGCAATTCACCCCTCCACTTT
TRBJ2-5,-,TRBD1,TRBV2,CASRTRDRETQYF,TGTGCCAGCAGGACCCGGGACAGGGAGACCCAGTACTTC
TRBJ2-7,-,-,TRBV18,CASSPDYLSYEQYF,TGTGCCAGCTCACCGGACTACCTCTCCTACGAGCAGTACTTC
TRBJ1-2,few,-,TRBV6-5,CASSYLTEGRGGYTF,TGTGCCAGCAGTTACTTGACAGAAGGGCGGGGTGGCTACACCTTC
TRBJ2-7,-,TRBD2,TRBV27,CASSPGLAGGTYEQYF,TGTGCCAGCAGTCCCGGACTAGCGGGGGGCACGTACGAGCAGTACTTC
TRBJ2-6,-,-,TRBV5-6,CASSLAPGGFGANVLTF,TGTGCCAGCAGCTTGGCCCCTGGGGGGTTTGGGGCCAACGTCCTGACTTTC
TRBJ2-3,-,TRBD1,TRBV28,CASSSWDSGTDTQYF,TGTGCCAGCAGTTCCTGGGACAGCGGCACAGATACGCAGTATTTT
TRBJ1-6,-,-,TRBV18,CASSPSGFDSPLHF,TGTGCCAGCTCACCGTCAGGCTTCGATTCACCCCTCCACTTT
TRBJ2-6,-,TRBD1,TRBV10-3,CAISAGTGGSGANVLTF,TGTGCCATCAGTGCCGGGACAGGGGGATCGGGGGCCAACGTCCTGACTTTC
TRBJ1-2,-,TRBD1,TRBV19,CASSQGTAPNYGYTF,TGTGCCAGTAGTCAAGGGACAGCACCGAACTATGGCTACACCTTC
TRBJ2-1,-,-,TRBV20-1,CSARVSETEFF,TGCAGTGCCAGGGTATCCGAGACGGAGTTCTTC
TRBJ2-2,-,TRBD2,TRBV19,CASSIGRGPGELFF,TGTGCCAGTAGTATCGGGAGGGGTCCCGGGGAGCTGTTTTTT
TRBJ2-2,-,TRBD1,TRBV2,CASRGWDRDAGELFF,TGTGCCAGCAGGGGATGGGACAGGGATGCCGGGGAGCTGTTTTTT
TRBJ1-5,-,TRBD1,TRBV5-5,CASSWDRGRQPQHF,TGTGCCAGCAGCTGGGACAGGGGAAGGCAGCCCCAGCATTTT
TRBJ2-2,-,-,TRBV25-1,CASSEYIHTGELFF,TGTGCCAGCAGTGAATACATCCACACCGGGGAGCTGTTTTTT
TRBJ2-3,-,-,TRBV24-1,CATSDHPRTDTQYF,TGTGCCACCAGTGACCACCCCCGGACAGATACGCAGTATTTT
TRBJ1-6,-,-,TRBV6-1,CASSEAWTGSYNSPLHF,TGTGCCAGCAGTGAAGCGTGGACGGGGTCCTATAATTCACCCCTCCACTTT
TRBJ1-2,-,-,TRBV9,CASSVAGGGYTF,TGTGCCAGCAGCGTAGCGGGGGGTGGCTACACCTTC
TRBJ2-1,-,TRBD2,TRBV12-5,CASGLARLAGGRVEQFF,TGTGCTAGTGGTTTGGCCCGACTAGCGGGGGGGCGTGTTGAGCAGTTCTTC
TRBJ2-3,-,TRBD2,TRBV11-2,CASSLDFAGGDTQYF,TGTGCCAGCAGCTTAGATTTTGCGGGAGGGGATACGCAGTATTTT
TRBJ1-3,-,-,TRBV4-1,CASSQVPGQRGNTIYF,TGCGCCAGCAGCCAAGTTCCGGGACAACGGGGAAACACCATATATTTT
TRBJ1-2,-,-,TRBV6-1,CASSEATGINYGYTF,TGTGCCAGCAGTGAAGCTACAGGGATTAACTATGGCTACACCTTC
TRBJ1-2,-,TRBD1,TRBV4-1,CASSQAAVTGLGYGYTF,TGCGCCAGCAGCCAAGCCGCTGTGACAGGGCTAGGCTATGGCTACACCTTC
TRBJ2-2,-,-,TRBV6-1,CASSEARVGSGELFF,TGTGCCAGCAGTGAAGCGAGGGTGGGGTCCGGGGAGCTGTTTTTT
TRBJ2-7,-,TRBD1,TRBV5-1,CASSPTGGYEQYF,TGCGCCAGCAGCCCCACAGGGGGCTACGAGCAGTACTTC
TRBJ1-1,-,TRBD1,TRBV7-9,CASSGDRVASTEAFF,TGTGCCAGCAGCGGCGACAGGGTTGCGAGCACTGAAGCTTTCTTT
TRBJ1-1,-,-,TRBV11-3,CASSLSGGRAEAFF,TGTGCCAGCAGCTTATCTGGGGGCCGGGCTGAAGCTTTCTTT
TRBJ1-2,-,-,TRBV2,CASSESGNYGYTF,TGTGCCAGCAGTGAATCCGGGAACTATGGCTACACCTTC
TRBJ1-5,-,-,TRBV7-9,CASSPDTSNQPQHF,TGTGCCAGCAGCCCGGACACGAGCAATCAGCCCCAGCATTTT
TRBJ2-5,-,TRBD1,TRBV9,CASSVARSGTDQETQYF,TGTGCCAGCAGCGTAGCCCGATCCGGGACAGACCAAGAGACCCAGTACTTC
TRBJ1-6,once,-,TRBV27,CASSLWAAVNSYNSPLHF,TGTGCCAGCAGTTTATGGGCAGCCGTCAACTCCTATAATTCACCCCTCCACTTT
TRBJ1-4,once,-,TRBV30,CAWSVGGNEKLFF,TGTGCCTGGAGTGTCGGGGGTAATGAAAAACTGTTTTTT
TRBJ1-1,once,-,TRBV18,CASSADSQSAFF,TGTGCCAGCTCAGCGGACAGCCAGAGCGCTTTCTTT
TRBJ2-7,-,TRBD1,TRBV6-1,CASSEAVTGDRYEQYF,TGTGCCAGCAGTGAAGCGGTGACAGGGGATCGCTACGAGCAGTACTTC
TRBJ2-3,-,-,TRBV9,CASSAEVSTDTQYF,TGTGCCAGCAGCGCGGAGGTAAGCACAGATACGCAGTATTTT
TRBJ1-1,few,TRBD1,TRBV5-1,CASSLGQGHTEAFF,TGCGCCAGCAGCTTGGGACAGGGACACACTGAAGCTTTCTTT
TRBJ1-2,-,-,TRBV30,CAWRTGGGFGYTF,TGTGCCTGGAGGACGGGGGGCGGTTTTGGCTACACCTTC
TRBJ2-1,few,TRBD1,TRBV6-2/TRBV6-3,CASSYSGTGGNEQFF,TGTGCCAGCAGTTACTCCGGGACAGGGGGCAATGAGCAGTTCTTC
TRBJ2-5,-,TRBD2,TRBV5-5,CASSLGGSGGETQYF,TGTGCCAGCAGCTTGGGTGGGAGCGGGGGAGAGACCCAGTACTTC
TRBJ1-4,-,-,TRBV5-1,CASSPQAATNEKLFF,TGCGCCAGCAGCCCCCAGGCTGCAACTAATGAAAAACTGTTTTTT
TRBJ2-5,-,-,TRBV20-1,CSASDQETQYF,TGCAGTGCAAGCGACCAAGAGACCCAGTACTTC
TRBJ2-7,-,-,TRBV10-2,CASSENTGYSSYEQYF,TGCGCCAGCAGTGAGAATACAGGGTACTCATCCTACGAGCAGTACTTC